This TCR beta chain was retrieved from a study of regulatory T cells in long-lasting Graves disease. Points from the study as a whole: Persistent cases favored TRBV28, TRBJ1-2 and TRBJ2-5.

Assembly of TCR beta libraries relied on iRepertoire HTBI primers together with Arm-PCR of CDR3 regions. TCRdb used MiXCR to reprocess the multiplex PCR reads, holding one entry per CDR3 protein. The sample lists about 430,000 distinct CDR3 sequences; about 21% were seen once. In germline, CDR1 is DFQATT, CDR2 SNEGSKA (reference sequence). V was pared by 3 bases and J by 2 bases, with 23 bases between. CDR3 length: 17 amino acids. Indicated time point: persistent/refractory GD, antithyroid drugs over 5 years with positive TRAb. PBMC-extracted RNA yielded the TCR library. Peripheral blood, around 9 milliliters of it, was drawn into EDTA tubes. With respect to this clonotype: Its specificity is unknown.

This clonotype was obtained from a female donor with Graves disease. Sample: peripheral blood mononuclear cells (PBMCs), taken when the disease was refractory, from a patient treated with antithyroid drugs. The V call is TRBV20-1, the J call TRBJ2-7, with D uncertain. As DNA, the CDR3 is TGCAGTGCTAGTCATTCAGTAGGGAAACCTCCCCCCTACGAGCAGTACTTC. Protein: CSASHSVGKPPPYEQYF.